The text below deals with one T cell receptor beta chain. Antigen specificity is unknown. This sample was taken from a study of T cell responses to AZD1222 COVID-19 vaccine. Findings of the study overall: The study found Spike-specific TCR breadth and depth rose after two AZD1222 doses.

V lost 8 bases to trimming and J lost 4 bases, with 12 bases between them. The CDR3 runs 13 residues. Germline V gene sequence: CDR1 SGHTA, CDR2 FQGTGA. Assay: immunoSEQ multiplex PCR; the TCRdb copy retains only in-frame clones and omits some. Altogether 150,000 to 200,000 clones are present, 90% to 95% being singletons, with the ten largest covering under 6%. The chain employs TRBV7-3 and TRBJ2-1; D possibly corresponds to TRBD2 (5 bases). This receptor was taken from an adult who received the AZD1222 COVID-19 vaccine. Material: peripheral blood, obtained 28 days after the second AZD1222 dose. Written as DNA, the CDR3 is TGTGCCAGCCCGGAGCCGGGGTACAATGAGCAGTTCTTC. Translation gives CASPEPGYNEQFF.